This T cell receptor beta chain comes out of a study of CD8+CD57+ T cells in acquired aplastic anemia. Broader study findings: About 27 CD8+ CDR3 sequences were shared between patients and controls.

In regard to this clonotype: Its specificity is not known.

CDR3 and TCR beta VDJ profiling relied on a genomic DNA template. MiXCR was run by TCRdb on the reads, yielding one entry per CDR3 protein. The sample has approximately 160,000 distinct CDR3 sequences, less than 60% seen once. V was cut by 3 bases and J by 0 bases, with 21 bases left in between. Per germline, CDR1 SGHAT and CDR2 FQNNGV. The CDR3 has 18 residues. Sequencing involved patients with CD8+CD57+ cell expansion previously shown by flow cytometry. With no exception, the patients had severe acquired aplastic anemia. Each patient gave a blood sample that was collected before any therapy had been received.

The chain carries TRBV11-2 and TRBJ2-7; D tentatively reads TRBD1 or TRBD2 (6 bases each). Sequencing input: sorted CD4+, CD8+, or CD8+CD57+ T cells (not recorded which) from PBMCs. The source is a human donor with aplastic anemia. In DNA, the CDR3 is TGTGCCAGCAGCTTTCGGGGGCTGGGCGGCGATAACTCCTACGAGCAGTACTTC. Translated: CASSFRGLGGDNSYEQYF.